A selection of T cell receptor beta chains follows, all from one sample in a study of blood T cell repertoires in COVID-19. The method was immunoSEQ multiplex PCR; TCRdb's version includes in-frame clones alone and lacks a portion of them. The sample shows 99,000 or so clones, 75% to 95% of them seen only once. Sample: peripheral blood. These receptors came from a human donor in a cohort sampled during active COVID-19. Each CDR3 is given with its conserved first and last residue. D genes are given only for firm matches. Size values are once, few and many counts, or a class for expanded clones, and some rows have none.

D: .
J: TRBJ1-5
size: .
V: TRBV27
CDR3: CASSFGGWGTSNQPQHF
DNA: TGTGCCAGCAGTTTCGGGGGGTGGGGAACCAGCAATCAGCCCCAGCATTTT

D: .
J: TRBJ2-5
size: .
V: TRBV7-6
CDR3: CASSLDSASAGGRETQYF
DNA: TGTGCCAGCAGCTTGGATTCGGCGTCAGCTGGAGGAAGGGAGACCCAGTACTTC

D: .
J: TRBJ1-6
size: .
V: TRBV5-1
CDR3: CASSLRSGNSPLHF
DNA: TGCGCCAGCAGCTTGAGGTCAGGGAATTCACCCCTCCACTTT

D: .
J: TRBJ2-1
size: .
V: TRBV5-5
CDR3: CASSPDISYNEQFF
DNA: TGTGCCAGCAGCCCGGACATCTCCTACAATGAGCAGTTCTTC

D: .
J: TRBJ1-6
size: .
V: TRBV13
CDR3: CASSLSQVNSPLHF
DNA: TGTGCCAGCAGCTTGTCGCAGGTTAATTCACCCCTCCACTTT

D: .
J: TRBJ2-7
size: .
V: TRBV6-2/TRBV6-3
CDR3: CASSYGRKYEQYF
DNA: TGTGCCAGCAGTTACGGTAGAAAGTACGAGCAGTACTTC

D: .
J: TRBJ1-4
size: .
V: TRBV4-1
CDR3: CASSQSVWSNEKLFF
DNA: TGCGCCAGCAGCCAGTCGGTCTGGAGTAATGAAAAACTGTTTTTT

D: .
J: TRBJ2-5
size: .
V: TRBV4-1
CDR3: CASSQGARLETQYF
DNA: TGCGCCAGCAGCCAAGGGGCCCGGCTCGAGACCCAGTACTTC

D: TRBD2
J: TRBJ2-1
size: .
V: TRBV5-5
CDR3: CASSPGGSSYNEQFF
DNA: TGTGCCAGCAGCCCGGGGGGGTCCTCCTACAATGAGCAGTTCTTC

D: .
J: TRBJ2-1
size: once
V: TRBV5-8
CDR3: CASSPLLDPTSSFYNEQFF
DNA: TGTGCCAGCAGCCCCCTACTGGATCCGACTAGTAGTTTCTACAATGAGCAGTTCTTC

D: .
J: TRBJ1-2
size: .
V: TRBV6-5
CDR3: CASRGVADYGYTF
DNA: TGTGCCAGCAGAGGGGTTGCGGACTATGGCTACACCTTC

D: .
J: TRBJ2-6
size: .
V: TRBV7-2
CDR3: CASSLAGGGANVLTF
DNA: TGTGCCAGCAGCTTAGCAGGGGGAGGGGCCAACGTCCTGACTTTC

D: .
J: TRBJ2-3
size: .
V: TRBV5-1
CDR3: CASSTRQGRGTDTQYF
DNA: TGCGCCAGCAGCACGCGGCAGGGGAGAGGCACAGATACGCAGTATTTT

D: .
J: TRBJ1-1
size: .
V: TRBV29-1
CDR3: CSVDSDGENTEAFF
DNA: TGCAGCGTTGACTCCGACGGGGAAAACACTGAAGCTTTCTTT

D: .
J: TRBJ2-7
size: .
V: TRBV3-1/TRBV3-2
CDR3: CASSHGEARNSYEQYF
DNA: TGTGCCAGCAGCCATGGGGAGGCGCGTAACTCCTACGAGCAGTACTTC

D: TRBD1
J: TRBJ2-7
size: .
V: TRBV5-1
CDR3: CASSTGDYEQYF
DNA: TGCGCCAGCTCGACAGGGGACTACGAGCAGTACTTC

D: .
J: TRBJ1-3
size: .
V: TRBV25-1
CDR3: CASSDPPGMGRNTIYF
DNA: TGTGCCAGCAGTGATCCCCCCGGGATGGGTAGAAACACCATATATTTT

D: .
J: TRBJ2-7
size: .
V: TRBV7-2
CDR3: CASSPKELSSYEQYF
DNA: TGTGCCAGCAGCCCGAAGGAGTTGTCCTCCTACGAGCAGTACTTC

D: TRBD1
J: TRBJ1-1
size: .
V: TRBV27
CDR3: CASSGDSPLTEAFF
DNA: TGTGCCAGCAGTGGGGACAGCCCATTGACTGAAGCTTTCTTT

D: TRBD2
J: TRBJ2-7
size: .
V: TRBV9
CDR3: CASSVGGAGGHYEQYF
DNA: TGTGCCAGCAGCGTAGGCGGCGCGGGGGGCCACTACGAGCAGTACTTC

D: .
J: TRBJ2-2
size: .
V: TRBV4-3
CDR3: CASSQDPLATGELFF
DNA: TGCGCCAGCAGCCAAGATCCATTAGCCACCGGGGAGCTGTTTTTT

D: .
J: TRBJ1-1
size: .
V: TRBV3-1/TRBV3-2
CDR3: CASSQDQWAPKPEAFF
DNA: TGTGCCAGCAGCCAAGATCAATGGGCCCCAAAGCCTGAAGCTTTCTTT

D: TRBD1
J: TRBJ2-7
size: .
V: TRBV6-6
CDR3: CASSKKDRTYEQYF
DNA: TGTGCCAGCAGTAAAAAGGACAGGACCTACGAGCAGTACTTC

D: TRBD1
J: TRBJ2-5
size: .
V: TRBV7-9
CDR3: CASSPPLQGAATQYF
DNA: TGTGCCAGCAGCCCACCCTTACAGGGGGCGGCGACCCAGTACTTC

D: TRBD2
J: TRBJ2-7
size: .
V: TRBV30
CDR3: CAWTSGPLNEQYF
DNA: TGTGCCTGGACTAGCGGGCCCCTCAACGAGCAGTACTTC

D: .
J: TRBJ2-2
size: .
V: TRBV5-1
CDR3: CASSGGRNTGELFF
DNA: TGCGCCAGCAGTGGCGGCAGGAACACCGGGGAGCTGTTTTTT